The T cell receptor (beta chain) under discussion was sequenced for a study of shared clonotypes between healthy human individuals (dated by TCRdb to 2019 to 2021). Regarding the complete study: A few men and a couple of women, aged 18 to 49 years, made up the cohort. Leukapheresis yielded between about 0.94 and 8.9 billion PBMCs per donor. The study deeply sequenced blood TCR repertoires of 5 or 6 healthy adults to estimate repertoire size and the extent of clonotype sharing between individuals. For each donor, CD4 naive and CD4 memory were each given three plates, CD8 naive was given two plates, and CD8 memory was given one plate. To increase sequencing depth and limit assay-specific biases, TCR repertoire library preparation and sequencing were carried out by different laboratories using diverse techniques. Overall study outcomes, separate from this receptor: Sampling was limited to blood, and TCR repertoires in tissue likely differ from TCR repertoires in blood. Higher generation probabilities were observed for clonotypes shared by all four sorted-subset donors than for non-shared clonotypes. Sharing across several donors was observed for about 5% of naive CD4, over 3% of naive CD8, 2% to 2.5% of memory CD4, and about 0.4% of memory CD8 clonotypes. Incomplete sequencing was indicated by rarefaction of sorted-subset datasets, despite the large sequencing depth. Larger estimated clonotype richness was generally found for naive subsets than for memory subsets. Because the study included a small number of donors, the genetic and exposure-history diversity represented was limited. Pairwise subsampling indicated that sequencing depth was expected to affect the degree of clonotype sharing among donors.

The CDR3, cysteine through phenylalanine, is 15 amino acids long. The entry retains the CDR3 DNA only, 45 bases that are in frame from base 1. The germline V and J ends show losses of 0 bases and 4 bases respectively, and no gene match explains 6 bases of the junction. The germline V gene specifies MNHNS as CDR1 and SASEGT as CDR2. Comments on this clone: This receptor's antigen is unknown. Nothing much larger sits one base from this clone, and base qualities are not available.

Using the deep immunoSEQ assay, TCR CDR3 regions were amplified from genomic DNA by multiplex PCR. For each cell subset, the extracted genomic DNA was distributed evenly across all wells of several immunoSEQ 96-well plates, and each plate served as one replicate. For sorted subsets, each replicate PCR was loaded with 200 ng genomic DNA, equivalent to 30,000 or so T cell genomes. The purified libraries were quantified using a Qubit 3.0 fluorometer, sized with a Bioanalyzer 2100, and then quantified again using the KAPA Library Quantification kit. Every immunoSEQ 96-well plate was sequenced on a dedicated single-read 150-cycle Illumina NextSeq 550 flow cell. Under the source paper's analysis protocol: The immunoSEQ output contained only junctional sequences without quality scores, so filtering could not match that applied to full-length reads. Sequences were annotated with PyIR, a Python wrapper for IgBLAST v1.9, using IMGT germline references to assign V/J genes and CDR3. Reads with weak V/J assignments (E-value above 1e-6), missing CDR3, stop codons, out-of-frame junctions, or ambiguous translated residues were removed. V3J clonotypes were defined as sequences sharing the same inferred V gene, J gene, and CDR3 amino acid sequence. The percentage overlap between two repertoires was calculated by dividing the number of shared unique clonotypes by the size of the smaller repertoire. RTK rarefaction, the Chao1 estimator, and Recon v2.1 estimates of unobserved clonotypes were used to assess repertoire richness. For all TCRbeta clonotypes obtained by the gDNA method from a few donors, generation probabilities were computed with OLGA. Drawn from immuneACCESS, this table holds only the in-frame rearrangements with V and J called that TCRdb kept. Clones are partly lost; checked studies trace under half to an unresolved V gene and leave the rest unexplained. V and J calls and clone size are as listed in that table; D and trimming were resolved from the DNA. Across this sample there are millions of clones, with about 95% seen only once. Around 1.1% of the sample is in the top ten clones.

CD8 naive samples were CD45RO-negative cells positively selected for CCR7, giving a CD45RA+CCR7+ population that excluded TemRA cells. Donors were healthy HIV-negative adults with no recently reported acute infections or vaccinations. Only Caucasian adults living in Nashville, Tennessee, USA were represented among the donors. Blood was obtained by leukapheresis, after which PBMCs were separated by Ficoll-Histopaque density gradient centrifugation and cryopreserved in liquid nitrogen vapor phase. Analytical flow cytometry was used to check the purity and quantity of every magnetically sorted T cell population. Genomic DNA was isolated from each sorted fraction and quantified by UV absorbance on a Nanodrop 2000c.

The clonotype was recovered from a man between 18 and 35 years old in good health. The sample comprised naive CD8+ T cells sorted from blood. In light of the paper, this sample's cell subset or site label describes: CD45RA+CCR7+. This chain is built from TRBV6-1 and TRBJ2-7; TRBD1 matches 7 bases in the middle. CDR3 protein: CASSEARDRVYEQYF. The DNA sequence is as follows: TGTGCCAGCAGTGAAGCAAGAGACAGGGTATACGAGCAGTACTTC.